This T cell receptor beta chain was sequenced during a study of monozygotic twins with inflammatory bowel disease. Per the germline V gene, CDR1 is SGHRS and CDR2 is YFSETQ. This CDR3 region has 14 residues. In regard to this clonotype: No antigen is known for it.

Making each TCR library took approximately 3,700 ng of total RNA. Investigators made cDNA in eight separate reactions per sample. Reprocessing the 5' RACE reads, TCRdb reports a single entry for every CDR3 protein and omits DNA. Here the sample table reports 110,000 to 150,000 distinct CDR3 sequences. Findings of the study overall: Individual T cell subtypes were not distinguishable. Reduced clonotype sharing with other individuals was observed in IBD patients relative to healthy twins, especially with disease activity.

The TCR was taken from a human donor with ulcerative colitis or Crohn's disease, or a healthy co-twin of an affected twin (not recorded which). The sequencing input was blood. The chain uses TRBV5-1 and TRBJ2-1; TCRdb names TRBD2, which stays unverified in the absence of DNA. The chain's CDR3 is CASSLVGRNNEQFF.